This T cell receptor (beta chain) was sequenced during a study of glioma-infiltrating T cells. On this clonotype itself: The antigen remains unidentified. This may be a read error, as it is one base from a much larger clone.

The iRepertoire nested amplicon-rescue multiplex PCR amplified TCR alpha and beta CDR3s from RNA. For one-step reverse transcription and amplification, roughly 95-400 ng of tissue mRNA or PBMC total RNA was used. TCRdb used MiXCR to reprocess the multiplex PCR reads, holding one entry per CDR3 protein. The sample carries 100,000 to 150,000 distinct CDR3 sequences, around 23% recorded once. Study-wide findings and caveats: Gliomas, especially low-grade, showed above-expected tissue-blood divergence; non-neoplastic patients showed below. CDR3 overlap between tissue and blood was very small.

Germline CDR1 reads SQVTM; CDR2 reads ANQGSEA. The CDR3 spans 12 residues. The rearrangement uses TRBV29-1 and TRBJ2-5; 8 bases are shared with TRBD1. The sequenced material came from glioma tissue, nonneoplastic brain tissue, or PBMCs (not recorded which). This receptor was identified in a human donor with low-grade glioma or glioblastoma, undergoing nonglioma brain surgery, or in good health (not recorded which). CDR3 DNA: TGCAGCGTCGCGACAGGGGAGAAGACCCAGCACTTC. Protein sequence: CSVATGEKTQHF.